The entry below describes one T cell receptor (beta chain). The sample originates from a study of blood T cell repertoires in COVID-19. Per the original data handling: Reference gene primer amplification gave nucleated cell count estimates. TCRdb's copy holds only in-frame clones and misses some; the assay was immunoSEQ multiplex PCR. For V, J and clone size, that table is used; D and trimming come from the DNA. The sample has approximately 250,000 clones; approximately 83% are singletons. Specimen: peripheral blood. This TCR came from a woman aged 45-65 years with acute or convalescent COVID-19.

DNA of the CDR3: TGTGCCAGCAGGGTTGCGGGCCGCGGAGAGACCCAGTACTTC. This translates into CASRVAGRGETQYF. The rearrangement links TRBV27 to TRBJ2-5; the D gene is possibly TRBD2 (5 bases). The CDR3 sequence is 14 residues long. The V gene lost 6 bases and the J gene lost 4 bases, with 15 bases spanning the gap. CDR1 and CDR2 from the germline V gene are MNHEY and SMNVEV (reference sequence).